Shown below are 29 T cell receptor beta chains from a single sample sequenced in a study of CD8 T cells in Susac syndrome. An amount of RNA that ranged from 0.5 to 1 ug was reverse transcribed with random hexamers. TCRdb called the immunoSEQ multiplex PCR reads again in MiXCR, with one record for every CDR3 protein. The repertoire consists of under 95,000 distinct CDR3 sequences, with about 95% occurring once and the leading ten covering roughly 0.31%. Specimen: CD4+ T cells from PBMCs. The receptors shown here come from a human donor with Susac syndrome.

The sample holds one count of this clonotype. This sequence joins TRBV12-5 and TRBJ1-1; unclear D gene. The CDR3 has 15 amino acids. CDR1 and CDR2 from the germline V gene are LGHNT and FRNRAP. V dropped 0 bases and J dropped 1 base, with 9 bases sitting between them. The CDR3 coding sequence is TGTGCTAGTGGTTTGGTAATCAGAGGGAACACTGAAGCTTTCTTT. Its protein is CASGLVIRGNTEAFF. The variable domain in full, completed from reference TRBV12-5 and TRBJ1-1, reads DARVTQTPRHKVTEMGQEVTMRCQPILGHNTVFWYRQTMMQGLELLAYFRNRAPLDDSGMPKDRFSAEMPDATLATLKIQPSEPRDSAVYFCASGLVIRGNTEAFFGQGTRLTVV.

This chain links TRBV6-2 or TRBV6-3 with TRBJ2-1; possibly TRBD1 or TRBD2 for D (5 bases each). The V gene lost 6 bases and the J gene lost 6 bases, with 12 bases spanning the gap. CDR3 size: 13 residues. CDR1 is MNHEY and CDR2 is SVGEGT in the germline V gene. CDR3 residues: CASRLGTTNEQFF. In nucleotides, the CDR3 is TGTGCCAGCAGACTGGGGACGACCAATGAGCAGTTCTTC.

The rearrangement uses TRBV5-4 and TRBJ2-1, with 10 bases matching TRBD2. The CDR3 is made up of 16 amino acids. Germline CDR1 is SGHNT and CDR2 is YYREEE (reference sequence). V dropped 5 bases and J dropped 4; count of bases not matched to a gene: 9. The DNA for the CDR3 is TGTGCCAGCAGTCCTAGCGGGGGCCGATCATACAATGAGCAGTTCTTC. Its protein product is CASSPSGGRSYNEQFF.

The rearrangement uses TRBV18 and TRBJ2-1; maybe TRBD2 (6 bases). CDR3 length: 14 amino acids. The germline CDR1 and CDR2 sequences are KGHSH and LQKENI. V dropped 6 bases and J dropped 0 bases, with 9 bases sitting between them. In nucleotides, the CDR3 is TGTGCCAGCTCCTTGGGGGGCTCCTACAATGAGCAGTTCTTC. Its translation: CASSLGGSYNEQFF.

The V and J genes are TRBV5-5 and TRBJ2-3, with 8 bases fitting TRBD2. V was pared by 4 bases and J by 2 bases, with 6 bases of the junction left unmatched. CDR3 length: 15 amino acids. Germline CDR1 is SGHKS and CDR2 is YYEKEE (reference sequence). The chain's CDR3 is CASSQGLAPTDTQYF. CDR3 coding DNA: TGTGCCAGCAGCCAAGGACTAGCTCCCACAGATACGCAGTATTTT. Full variable domain (rest looked up from reference TRBV5-5 and TRBJ2-3): DAGVTQSPTHLIKTRGQQVTLRCSPISGHKSVSWYQQVLGQGPQFIFQYYEKEERGRGNFPDRFSARQFPNYSSELNVNALLLGDSALYLCASSQGLAPTDTQYFGPGTRLTVL.

The V and J genes are TRBV29-1 and TRBJ1-2, with TRBD1 matching 7 bases. Germline V gene lookup returns CDR1 SQVTM and CDR2 ANQGSEA. The CDR3 spans 13 residues. Losses at the gene ends were 6 bases for V and 8 bases for J; bases not matched to a gene: 12. CDR3 loop: CSVQGGPARGYTF. For the CDR3, the DNA is TGCAGCGTCCAGGGGGGACCGGCGCGGGGCTACACCTTC.

CDR3 DNA: TGTGCCAGCAGTTTTTCGAGCTTAGGGTACGCCGGGGAGCTGTTTTTT. Translating gives CASSFSSLGYAGELFF. The rearrangement joins TRBV12-3 or TRBV12-4 to TRBJ2-2, with no clear D. The CDR3 spans 16 residues. V shed 3 bases and J shed 6 bases, with 17 bases lying between them.

This clonotype was recorded only once. The CDR3 coding sequence is TGCGCCAGCTCCTACCGCCTCGACTACGAGCAGTACTTC. Translated: CASSYRLDYEQYF. The chain uses TRBV5-1 and TRBJ2-7; D not resolved. Germline loops: CDR1 SGHRS, CDR2 YFSETQ. V dropped 7 bases and J dropped 3 bases, with 14 bases sitting between them. The length of the CDR3 is 13 residues.

This chain links TRBV12-3 or TRBV12-4 with TRBJ1-2; tentatively, D is TRBD1 (5 bases). This CDR3 spans 16 amino acids. Trimming shortened V by 2 bases and J by 6 bases, and 19 bases separated the two germline ends. CDR3 coding DNA: TGTGCCAGCAGTTTATATACCTTGGGGGGACGCCATGGCTACACCTTC. Amino acids: CASSLYTLGGRHGYTF.

The V gene is TRBV7-8, the J gene TRBJ1-3; possible D gene TRBD1, 5 bases. V lost 5 bases and J 0 bases, leaving 17 bases between the germline ends. In germline, CDR1 is SGHVS, CDR2 FQNEAQ. The CDR3 totals 17 residues. CDR3 protein: CASSPRDWGFSGNTIYF. CDR3 nucleotide sequence: TGTGCCAGCAGCCCCCGGGACTGGGGCTTCTCTGGAAACACCATATATTTT.

The chain combines TRBV27 with TRBJ1-1; possible D gene TRBD1, 5 bases. Germline V lookup: CDR1 MNHEY, CDR2 SMNVEV (reference sequence). The CDR3 contains 13 residues. Deletions cut 5 bases from V and 4 bases from J, with 11 bases between. The CDR3 sequence is CASSPRVPTEAFF. DNA of the CDR3: TGTGCCAGCAGTCCCAGGGTTCCCACTGAAGCTTTCTTT.

This clonotype was seen just once. This chain connects TRBV7-2 to TRBJ2-1, with D unclear. Per germline, CDR1 SGHTA and CDR2 FQGNSA. The CDR3 consists of 11 residues. The ends were cut back, 3 bases at V and 10 bases at J, with 7 bases in the middle. CDR3 region: CASSFVEEQFF. The CDR3 nucleotides read TGTGCCAGCAGCTTTGTGGAAGAGCAGTTCTTC.

V usage is TRBV28 and J usage is TRBJ1-2, with a weak D call TRBD1 (5 bases). Germline CDR1 is MDHEN and CDR2 is SYDVKM. The CDR3 contains 13 residues. Trimming cost V 4 bases and J 1 base, with 7 bases left between them. CDR3 protein: CASSSDSNYGYTF. The CDR3 DNA reads TGTGCCAGCAGTTCCGACAGTAACTATGGCTACACCTTC.

V and J are TRBV6-2 or TRBV6-3 and TRBJ2-1; D is possibly TRBD1 or TRBD2 (5 bases each). The V gene's germline CDR1 is MNHEY and CDR2 SVGEGT. V shed 10 bases and J shed 4 bases, with 14 bases lying between them. The CDR3 has 13 amino acids. CDR3 in amino acids: CATQGTSYNEQFF. The DNA for the CDR3 is TGTGCCACACAAGGGACCTCTTACAATGAGCAGTTCTTC.

The chain links TRBV6-4 to TRBJ2-5; TRBD1 matches at 8 bases. This CDR3 comprises 16 residues. Germline V gene data show CDR1 as MRHNA and CDR2 as SNTAGT. J gave up 5 bases and V 3 bases, and 11 bases lay outside the gene matches. In DNA, the CDR3 is TGTGCCAGCAGTGAACTCGCCGGGACAGGAAAGGAGACCCAGTACTTC. As protein: CASSELAGTGKETQYF.

The chain is built from TRBV19 and TRBJ1-5; a possible D gene is TRBD1 (5 bases). CDR3 size: 12 residues. The V gene lost 5 bases and the J gene lost 7 bases, with 9 bases spanning the gap. The germline CDR1 and CDR2 sequences are LNHDA and SQIVND (reference sequence). CDR3 nucleotide sequence: TGTGCCAGTAGTCTCAGGGAACAGCCCCAGCATTTT. As protein: CASSLREQPQHF. The variable domain in full, with the rest retrieved from reference TRBV19 and TRBJ1-5, is DGGITQSPKYLFRKEGQNVTLSCEQNLNHDAMYWYRQDPGQGLRLIYYSQIVNDFQKGDIAEGYSVSREKKESFPLTVTSAQKNPTAFYLCASSLREQPQHFGDGTRLSIL.

The chain has TRBV11-2 and TRBJ2-1; D is ambiguous. The CDR3 consists of 13 residues. V was trimmed by 3 bases and J by 7 bases, leaving 10 bases between them. Per germline, CDR1 SGHAT and CDR2 FQNNGV. The CDR3 region is CASSLVGQNEQFF. The DNA for the CDR3 is TGTGCCAGCAGCTTGGTCGGTCAGAATGAGCAGTTCTTC.

V is TRBV12-3 or TRBV12-4 and J is TRBJ2-5, with D maybe TRBD2 (6 bases). This CDR3 region has 14 residues. Trimming removed 5 bases at V and 5 bases at J, with 15 bases between. This chain's CDR3 is CASSVQAGTETQYF. As DNA, the CDR3 is TGTGCCAGCAGTGTCCAGGCGGGGACGGAGACCCAGTACTTC.

The chain uses TRBV5-1 and TRBJ1-2, with D tentatively TRBD1 (6 bases). CDR3 length: 13 amino acids. Germline V CDR1 and CDR2: SGHRS, YFSETQ. Trimming left V 4 bases short and J 6 bases short, with 13 bases between. CDR3 sequence (DNA): TGCGCCAGCAGCACGGTGGGGGGCGATGGCTACACCTTC. Protein product: CASSTVGGDGYTF.

The chain carries TRBV20-1 and TRBJ1-6, with D possibly being TRBD1 (6 bases). The V end lost 6 bases, the J end lost 9 bases, and 15 bases lay between the germline ends. CDR1 and CDR2 from the germline V gene are DFQATT and SNEGSKA (reference sequence). The CDR3 spans 13 residues. CDR3 DNA sequence: TGCAGTGCCAAGACAGGTGAGGGTTCACCCCTCCACTTT. Amino acids: CSAKTGEGSPLHF.

The DNA of the CDR3 is TGTGCCAGCAGTTACCAGTACGAGCAGTACTTC. Translation gives CASSYQYEQYF. The chain is built from TRBV28 and TRBJ2-7; D unresolved. Germline V gives CDR1 MDHEN, CDR2 SYDVKM. The V and J ends lost 4 bases and 4 bases respectively, with 5 bases between them. CDR3 length: 11 amino acids.

With regard to this clonotype: At one end the junction does not follow the germline gene, possibly because of a read error. The chain recombines TRBV29-1 with TRBJ1-1; D is ambiguous. The germline V gene has CDR1 SQVTM and CDR2 ANQGSEA. CDR3 size: 13 residues. CDR3 DNA sequence: TGCAGCGCTGAACGGGCCATGAACACTGAAGCTTTCTTT. It encodes CSAERAMNTEAFF. Using reference TRBV29-1 and TRBJ1-1 for the parts outside the CDR3, the full variable domain is SAVISQKPSRDICQRGTSLTIQCQVDSQVTMMFWYRQQPGQSLTLIATANQGSEATYESGFVIDKFPISRPNLTFSTLTVSNMSPEDSSIYLCSAERAMNTEAFFGQGTRLTVV.

A single count supports this clonotype. The chain joins TRBV7-2 to TRBJ2-4; 9 nucleotides agree with TRBD2. Germline V gene data show CDR1 as SGHTA and CDR2 as FQGNSA. This CDR3 is 14 amino acids long. Trimming removed 6 bases from V and 3 bases from J; junction bases left unmatched: 3. The CDR3 bases are TGTGCCAGCAGACCAGCGGGGGGCAAAAACATTCAGTACTTC. Translating gives CASRPAGGKNIQYF.

Written as DNA, the CDR3 is TGTGCCAGCAGCCAAACCCACACAGATACGCAGTATTTT. This encodes CASSQTHTDTQYF. V gene TRBV5-4 combines with J gene TRBJ2-3; D remains unclear. This CDR3 region has 13 residues. Deletions cut 4 bases from V and 2 bases from J, with 8 bases between. Germline lookup yields CDR1 SGHNT and CDR2 YYREEE (reference sequence).

The chain links TRBV24-1 to TRBJ2-1; D is unclear. Germline CDR1 and CDR2: KGHDR and SFDVKD. The V end was cut by 4 bases, the J end by 4 bases, with 7 bases between. The CDR3 covers 13 residues. The CDR3 sequence: CATSEGSYNEQFF. The CDR3 DNA reads as TGTGCCACCAGTGAGGGGTCGTACAATGAGCAGTTCTTC.

The rearrangement links TRBV18 to TRBJ2-4; either TRBD1 or TRBD2 may supply D (5 bases each). CDR1 and CDR2 from the germline V gene are KGHSH and LQKENI. The CDR3 is 16 residues long. V dropped 5 bases and J dropped 3 bases, with 17 bases sitting between them. This chain's CDR3 is CASSSRALGDKNIQYF. The CDR3, as DNA: TGTGCCAGCTCATCCAGGGCTCTGGGGGACAAAAACATTCAGTACTTC.

The genes are TRBV21-1 and TRBJ1-1. TRBV21-1 is a pseudogene segment. The CDR3 extends over 12 amino acids. Here the CDR3 reads CASSKEPGEAFF. CDR3 nucleotides: TGTGCCAGCAGCAAAGAGCCCGGAGAAGCTTTCTTT.

CDR3 region: CAASAGRGYNEQFF. The CDR3 nucleotides are TGTGCCGCCTCGGCCGGGCGGGGCTACAATGAGCAGTTCTTC. The V and J genes are TRBV24-1 and TRBJ2-1, with a tentative D call TRBD2 (6 bases). The ends were cut back, 12 bases at V and 3 bases at J, with 17 bases in the middle. The CDR3 consists of 14 residues. Per germline, CDR1 KGHDR and CDR2 SFDVKD.

The chain recombines TRBV9 with TRBJ2-2, with 7 positions matching TRBD2. J was trimmed by 1 base and V by 4 bases; bases with no gene match: 7. In germline, CDR1 is SGDLS, CDR2 YYNGEE. CDR3 length equals 16 residues. The CDR3 region is CASSPQGGVNTGELFF. The CDR3, as DNA: TGTGCCAGCAGCCCCCAGGGAGGGGTGAACACCGGGGAGCTGTTTTTT.